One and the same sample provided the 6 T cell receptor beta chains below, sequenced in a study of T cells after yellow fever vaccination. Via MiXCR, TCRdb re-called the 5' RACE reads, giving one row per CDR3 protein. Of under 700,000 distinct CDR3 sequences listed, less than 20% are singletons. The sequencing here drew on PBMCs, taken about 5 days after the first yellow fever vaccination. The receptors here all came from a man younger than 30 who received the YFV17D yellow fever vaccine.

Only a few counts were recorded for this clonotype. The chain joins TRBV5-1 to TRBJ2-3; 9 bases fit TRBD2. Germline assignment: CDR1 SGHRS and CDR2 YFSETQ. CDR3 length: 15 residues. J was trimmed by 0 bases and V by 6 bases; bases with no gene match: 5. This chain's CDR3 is CASTWAGGSTDTQYF. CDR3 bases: TGCGCCAGCACATGGGCGGGGGGGAGCACAGATACGCAGTATTTT.

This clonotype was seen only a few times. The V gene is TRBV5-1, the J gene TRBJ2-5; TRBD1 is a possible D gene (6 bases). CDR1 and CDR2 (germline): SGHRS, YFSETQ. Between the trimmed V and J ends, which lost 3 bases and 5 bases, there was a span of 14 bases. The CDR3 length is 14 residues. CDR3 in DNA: TGCGCCAGCAGCTGGGGGACATTAGATGAGACCCAGTACTTC. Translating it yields CASSWGTLDETQYF.

The CDR3 DNA is TGTGCCAGCAGCGTAGGTAGTAGCGGGGTGGCCAATGAGCAGTTCTTC. It codes for CASSVGSSGVANEQFF. The chain couples TRBV9 to TRBJ2-1, with 8 bases identical to TRBD2. V lost 0 bases and J lost 6; bases outside the gene matches: 8. The CDR3 is 16 residues long. From germline, CDR1 is SGDLS and CDR2 YYNGEE.

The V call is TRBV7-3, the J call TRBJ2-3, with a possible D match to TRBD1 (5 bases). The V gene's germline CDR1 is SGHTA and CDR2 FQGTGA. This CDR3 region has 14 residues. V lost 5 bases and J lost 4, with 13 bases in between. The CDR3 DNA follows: TGTGCCAGCAGCCAGGGCATGGGTGCAGATACGCAGTATTTT. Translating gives CASSQGMGADTQYF.

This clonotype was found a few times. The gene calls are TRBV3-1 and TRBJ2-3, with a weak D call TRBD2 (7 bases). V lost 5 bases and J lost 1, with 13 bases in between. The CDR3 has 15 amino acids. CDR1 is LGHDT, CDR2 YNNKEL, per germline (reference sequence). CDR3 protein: CASSDGGGRTDTQYF. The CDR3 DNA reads TGTGCCAGCAGCGATGGGGGGGGCCGCACAGATACGCAGTATTTT.

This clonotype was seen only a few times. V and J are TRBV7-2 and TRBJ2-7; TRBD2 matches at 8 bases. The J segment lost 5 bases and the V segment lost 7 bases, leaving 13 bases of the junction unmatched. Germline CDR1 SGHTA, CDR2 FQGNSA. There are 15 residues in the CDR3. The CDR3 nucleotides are TGTGCCAGCACCTTCCCCGTCGGGGGGGCGGACGAGCAGTACTTC. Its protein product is CASTFPVGGADEQYF.